A single sample gave rise to the 32 T cell receptor beta chains below, sequenced in a study of response to subunit inactivated influenza vaccine. From the RT-PCR reads, TCRdb called clonotypes with MiXCR, one entry per CDR3 protein. The repertoire holds some 640,000 distinct CDR3 sequences, with approximately 14% as singletons. The sample consisted of PBMCs from blood, taken 14 days before vaccination. These TCRs come from a man between 50 and 59 years old who received an inactivated influenza vaccine.

This clonotype was counted between two and nine times. The chain is built from TRBV20-1 and TRBJ1-1; 7 positions match TRBD1. CDR1 is DFQATT, CDR2 SNEGSKA, per germline (reference sequence). The V and J ends lost 2 bases and 1 base, in that order; junction bases with no gene match: 7. The CDR3 is 15 amino acids. As DNA, the CDR3 is TGCAGTGCTAGAACCCGGACAGGCTGGAACACTGAAGCTTTCTTT. Its protein product is CSARTRTGWNTEAFF.

This clonotype was recorded at least ten times. The chain has TRBV7-2 and TRBJ1-5; no firm D call. Germline CDR1 SGHTA, CDR2 FQGNSA. With 4 bases removed from V and 0 bases from J, the gap between germline ends came to 7 bases. This CDR3 region has 14 residues. The CDR3 loop reads CASSSRDSNQPQHF. Here the CDR3 DNA reads TGTGCCAGCAGCTCCAGAGATAGCAATCAGCCCCAGCATTTT.

The rearrangement links TRBV7-2 to TRBJ2-7; 12 bases align to TRBD2. The J segment lost 4 bases and the V segment lost 5 bases, leaving 9 bases of the junction unmatched. This CDR3 spans 16 amino acids. Germline V gene sequence: CDR1 SGHTA, CDR2 FQGNSA. The CDR3 protein is CASSVRLAGGPYEQYF. DNA of the CDR3: TGTGCCAGCAGCGTAAGGCTAGCGGGGGGGCCATACGAGCAGTACTTC.

The chain uses TRBV6-1 and TRBJ2-2; the D gene is possibly TRBD1 (5 bases). The CDR3 is made up of 16 amino acids. Trimming removed 8 bases at V and 3 bases at J, with 19 bases between. Germline CDR1 and CDR2: MNHNS and SASEGT. The CDR3 DNA follows: TGTGCCAGCCCCGCTTCGACAGCCGAGGACACCGGGGAGCTGTTTTTT. It is translated as CASPASTAEDTGELFF.

This chain joins TRBV6-2 or TRBV6-3 and TRBJ2-1; no clear D gene. The germline gives CDR1 MNHEY, CDR2 SVGEGT. V was cut by 2 bases and J by 4 bases, with 9 bases left in between. The CDR3 contains 14 residues. Here the CDR3 reads CASSYRPFYNEQFF. CDR3 DNA: TGTGCCAGCAGTTACCGACCTTTTTACAATGAGCAGTTCTTC.

This clonotype was counted a few times. This rearrangement joins TRBV12-3 or TRBV12-4 to TRBJ2-2, with 10 bases fitting TRBD2. The junction had 10 bases not matched to a gene; V was cut back by 8 bases and J by 4 bases. The length of the CDR3 is 16 residues. CDR3 in amino acids: CASLAQRGGITGELFF. The DNA of the CDR3 is TGTGCCAGCCTGGCCCAGCGGGGGGGCATCACCGGGGAGCTGTTTTTT.

This clonotype turned up a few times. J is TRBJ2-1 and V is TRBV30, with TRBD2 matching over 9 bases. Unmatched junction bases numbered 5, after V lost 5 bases and J lost 3 bases. The CDR3 covers 14 residues. The germline V gene has CDR1 GTSNPN and CDR2 SVGIG (reference sequence). Here the CDR3 reads CAWEGTSLYNEQFF. The CDR3 nucleotides read TGTGCCTGGGAGGGGACTAGCCTCTACAATGAGCAGTTCTTC.

The table lists this clonotype with a few counts. This sequence joins TRBV6-1 and TRBJ2-1, with D unresolved. V was trimmed by 6 bases and J by 5 bases, leaving 11 bases between them. The CDR3 sequence is 13 residues long. Germline V gene data show CDR1 as MNHNS and CDR2 as SASEGT. CDR3 region: CASSSPQNNEQFF. The CDR3 bases are TGTGCCAGCAGCTCCCCCCAGAACAATGAGCAGTTCTTC.

This clonotype was seen a handful of times. The rearrangement joins TRBV12-3 or TRBV12-4 to TRBJ2-1, with 8 bases identical to TRBD1. The CDR3 consists of 16 residues. Trimming cost V 5 bases and J 1 base; bases outside gene matches: 7. CDR3 loop: CASSAYDRGSYNEQFF. CDR3 DNA sequence: TGTGCCAGCAGTGCCTACGACAGGGGATCCTACAATGAGCAGTTCTTC.

V is TRBV11-1 and J is TRBJ2-1; D possibly corresponds to TRBD1 (6 bases). Trimming cost V 6 bases and J 5 bases, with 11 bases left between them. The CDR3 totals 13 residues. Germline loops: CDR1 SGHAT, CDR2 FQDESV (reference sequence). The DNA of the CDR3 is TGTGCCAGCAGACGGGACATTAACAATGAGCAGTTCTTC. Its translation: CASRRDINNEQFF.

The chain is built from TRBV6-1 and TRBJ2-2; a possible D gene is TRBD1 (6 bases). The CDR3 consists of 15 residues. From germline, CDR1 is MNHNS and CDR2 SASEGT. The V gene lost 4 bases and the J gene lost 7 bases, with 16 bases spanning the gap. CDR3 in amino acids: CASSGQVEKVGELFF. Written as DNA, the CDR3 is TGTGCCAGCAGTGGACAGGTGGAGAAGGTCGGGGAGCTGTTTTTT.

This chain connects TRBV10-2 to TRBJ2-3; D is perhaps TRBD2 (5 bases). Germline assignment: CDR1 WSHSY and CDR2 SAAADI. The V end was cut by 4 bases, the J end by 3 bases, with 11 bases between. CDR3 length: 14 residues. The CDR3 sequence is CASSVDGETDTQYF. The CDR3 nucleotides read TGCGCCAGCAGTGTGGACGGGGAAACAGATACGCAGTATTTT.

J is TRBJ2-7 and V is TRBV29-1; D remains ambiguous. This CDR3 spans 11 amino acids. CDR1 and CDR2 (germline): SQVTM, ANQGSEA. The V gene lost 4 bases and the J gene lost 1 base, with 5 bases spanning the gap. Here the CDR3 reads CSVVKSYEQYF. As DNA, the CDR3 is TGCAGCGTTGTAAAGTCCTACGAGCAGTACTTC.

This chain uses TRBV27 with TRBJ2-1; 14 bases align to TRBD2. The V gene end was trimmed by 9 bases and the J gene end by 8 bases; junction bases not matched to a gene: 9. The CDR3 sequence is 15 residues long. The V gene's germline CDR1 is MNHEY and CDR2 SMNVEV (reference sequence). The CDR3 DNA reads TGTGCCAGTCCGGGACTAGCGGGAGCAGCATATGAGCAGTTCTTC. It yields the protein CASPGLAGAAYEQFF.

This clonotype was seen only a few times. The rearrangement links TRBV18 to TRBJ2-7, with D possibly TRBD2 on 6 matching bases. Looked up from germline, CDR1 is KGHSH and CDR2 is LQKENI. The V end lost 6 bases, the J end lost 5 bases, and 20 bases lay between the germline ends. CDR3 length: 15 amino acids. The CDR3 loop is CASSPEGGAKHEQYF. The CDR3 coding sequence is TGTGCCAGCTCGCCCGAAGGAGGGGCTAAGCACGAGCAGTACTTC.

This clonotype has just a few counts. This rearrangement joins TRBV5-1 to TRBJ1-3, with a possible D match to TRBD1 (5 bases). Looked up from germline, CDR1 is SGHRS and CDR2 is YFSETQ. Trimming removed 0 bases at V and 4 bases at J, with 14 bases between. The CDR3 length is 16 residues. This chain's CDR3 is CASSLAGGAHGNTIYF. The CDR3 nucleotides read TGCGCCAGCAGCTTGGCCGGTGGGGCGCACGGAAACACCATATATTTT.

This clonotype appeared a few times. This chain connects TRBV7-2 to TRBJ2-5; D not resolved. This CDR3 region has 13 residues. Germline V lookup: CDR1 SGHTA, CDR2 FQGNSA. V shed 4 bases and J shed 5 bases, with 11 bases lying between them. The CDR3 sequence is CASSSPGRETQYF. The CDR3 bases are TGTGCCAGCAGCTCTCCCGGAAGGGAGACCCAGTACTTC.

Only a few counts were recorded for this clonotype. The chain links TRBV6-2 or TRBV6-3 to TRBJ1-5; TRBD1 matches 10 bases. Looked up from germline, CDR1 is MNHEY and CDR2 is SVGEGT. V lost 10 bases, J lost 3 bases, and 12 bases stayed unmatched. This CDR3 has 16 residues. The CDR3 nucleotides read TGTGCCACCCGCATTTCGGGACAGGGGACCAATCAGCCCCAGCATTTT. The encoded protein is CATRISGQGTNQPQHF.

The J gene is TRBJ1-4, the V gene TRBV20-1; 9 positions match TRBD1. This CDR3 spans 13 amino acids. Trimming cost V 6 bases and J 7 bases; bases outside gene matches: 6. CDR1 and CDR2 from the germline V gene are DFQATT and SNEGSKA (reference sequence). The CDR3 loop reads CSAPGQGFEKLFF. For the CDR3, the DNA is TGCAGTGCCCCGGGACAGGGCTTTGAAAAACTGTTTTTT.

This chain uses TRBV29-1 with TRBJ2-7; 11 positions match TRBD2. V shed 7 bases, J shed 4 bases, and the junction held 9 bases outside the gene matches. This CDR3 has 14 residues. Germline lookup yields CDR1 SQVTM and CDR2 ANQGSEA. The CDR3 is CSAYTGTSGYEQYF. Written as DNA, the CDR3 is TGCAGCGCCTACACCGGGACTAGCGGTTACGAGCAGTACTTC.

This clonotype was recorded at least ten times. The chain uses TRBV12-3 or TRBV12-4 and TRBJ1-4, with D unresolved. Trimming left V 8 bases short and J 11 bases short, with 15 bases between. The CDR3 totals 12 residues. CDR3 in DNA: TGTGCCAGCTCCTCCGCCCCAGAGAAACTGTTTTTT. This translates into CASSSAPEKLFF.

The chain employs TRBV28 and TRBJ2-7, with D possibly being TRBD1 (6 bases). The V gene's germline CDR1 is MDHEN and CDR2 SYDVKM. The germline V and J ends were trimmed by 2 bases and 3 bases, with 23 bases remaining between them. The CDR3 spans 18 residues. The CDR3 is CASSLVVGGRGIFYEQYF. The CDR3 DNA sequence: TGTGCCAGCAGTTTAGTCGTAGGCGGCAGGGGAATTTTCTACGAGCAGTACTTC.

J is TRBJ2-2 and V is TRBV12-3 or TRBV12-4; 8 nucleotides agree with TRBD1. V lost 6 bases to trimming and J lost 5 bases; unmatched junction nucleotides: 5. The CDR3 is made up of 14 amino acids. The CDR3: CASSPDRETGELFF. Here the CDR3 DNA reads TGTGCCAGCAGCCCGGACAGGGAGACCGGGGAGCTGTTTTTT.

This clonotype appeared a few times. The rearrangement uses TRBV10-3 and TRBJ2-7, with D unresolved. This CDR3 has 13 residues. CDR1 and CDR2 from the germline V gene are ENHRY and SYGVKD. The ends were cut back, 5 bases at V and 2 bases at J, with 10 bases in the middle. The CDR3 DNA follows: TGTGCCATCAGTAAGGCAGATACCTACGAGCAGTACTTC. This codes for CAISKADTYEQYF.

The chain employs TRBV3-1 and TRBJ2-5; D not resolved. V shed 0 bases and J shed 2 bases, with 10 bases lying between them. Germline assignment: CDR1 LGHDT and CDR2 YNNKEL (reference sequence). The CDR3 runs to 15 residues. Here the CDR3 DNA reads TGTGCCAGCAGCCAAGAATGGGCTGATCAAGAGACCCAGTACTTC. This gives the protein CASSQEWADQETQYF.

The chain uses TRBV2 and TRBJ2-7, with 13 nucleotides matching TRBD2. With 5 bases clipped from V and 0 bases from J, the junction kept 1 base outside the gene matches. Germline V lookup: CDR1 SNHLY, CDR2 FYNNEI. The CDR3 extends over 15 amino acids. The CDR3 protein is CASSTSGGDSYEQYF. The DNA of the CDR3 is TGTGCCAGCAGTACTAGCGGGGGGGACTCCTACGAGCAGTACTTC.

The V gene is TRBV4-2, the J gene TRBJ2-3, with 9 bases aligning to TRBD1. CDR1 LGHNA and CDR2 YNFKEQ come from the germline V gene. Germline trimming cut 4 bases from V and 0 bases from J; bases unmatched to any gene: 5. The CDR3 totals 16 residues. CDR3 sequence reads: CASSRNRGQSTDTQYF. Written as DNA, the CDR3 is TGTGCCAGCAGCCGCAACAGGGGGCAGAGCACAGATACGCAGTATTTT.

This clonotype was picked up many times. The V gene is TRBV12-3 or TRBV12-4, the J gene TRBJ2-3; 12 bases agree with TRBD2. The CDR3 has 14 amino acids. The junction had 4 bases not matched to a gene; V was cut back by 6 bases and J by 6 bases. The CDR3 here is CASRTSGRSDTQYF. The CDR3 DNA reads as TGTGCCAGCAGAACTAGCGGGAGGTCGGATACGCAGTATTTT.

V usage is TRBV5-1 and J usage is TRBJ2-2; a weak D match, TRBD2 (6 bases). Trimming removed 5 bases from V and 0 bases from J, with 14 bases in between. The CDR3 loop spans 16 amino acids. Germline-derived CDR1 and CDR2 are SGHRS and YFSETQ. The CDR3 reads CASRYYSGANTGELFF. The CDR3 coding sequence is TGCGCCAGCAGATATTATAGCGGAGCGAACACCGGGGAGCTGTTTTTT.

The V gene is TRBV12-3 or TRBV12-4, the J gene TRBJ2-5; 15 positions agree with TRBD2. Germline trimming cut 9 bases from V and 2 bases from J; bases unmatched to any gene: 4. CDR3 length: 15 amino acids. The DNA for the CDR3 is TGTGCCAGTAAAGGGACTAGCGGGAGGCAAGAGACCCAGTACTTC. This sequence encodes CASKGTSGRQETQYF.

The CDR3 sequence: CATSQDPGSNQPQHF. The DNA of the CDR3 is TGTGCCACCTCCCAAGATCCTGGTAGCAATCAGCCCCAGCATTTT. The rearrangement joins TRBV3-1 to TRBJ1-5; D gene uncertain. V was pared by 10 bases and J by 0 bases, with 16 bases between. The CDR3 runs to 15 residues. Germline values: CDR1 LGHDT, CDR2 YNNKEL (reference sequence).

This sequence joins TRBV12-3 or TRBV12-4 and TRBJ1-5, with D tentatively TRBD1 (6 bases). The CDR3 extends over 14 amino acids. V dropped 2 bases and J dropped 6 bases, with 11 bases sitting between them. This CDR3 is CASSLPGGRQPQHF. DNA for the CDR3: TGTGCCAGCAGTTTACCGGGGGGCCGTCAGCCCCAGCATTTT.